This is a list of T cell receptor beta chains from one sample in a study of OX40 agonist ivuxolimab in advanced cancers. Profiling relied on immunoSEQ multiplex PCR, and the TCRdb table lists in-frame clones only, not all of them. The table has tens of thousands of clones, about 83% seen once. Specimen: CD4+ or CD8+ T cells sorted from blood, collected in a trial of the OX40 agonist ivuxolimab. The receptors were sampled from an adult with an advanced solid tumor such as melanoma, head and neck, liver or kidney cancer. Each CDR3 is given with its conserved first and last residue. The order of the fields is V gene, D gene, J gene, clone size, CDR3 DNA, CDR3 protein. D genes are given only for firm matches. Only part of the rows carry a size: once, few, many, or a class if the clone is expanded.

V: TRBV5-1
D: NA
J: TRBJ2-7
size: NA
DNA: TGCGCCAGCAGCTTGGTCCAGGGCGAGCAGTACTTC
CDR3: CASSLVQGEQYF

V: TRBV13
D: NA
J: TRBJ2-3
size: NA
DNA: TGTGCCAGCAGTTTTGACAGGCTCACAGATACGCAGTATTTT
CDR3: CASSFDRLTDTQYF

V: TRBV6-6
D: TRBD1
J: TRBJ1-1
size: NA
DNA: TGTGCCAGCAGTTTGGCAGGGGGCGCCCCTGAAGCTTTCTTT
CDR3: CASSLAGGAPEAFF

V: TRBV5-1
D: NA
J: TRBJ2-5
size: NA
DNA: TGCGCCAGCAGCTCCTCCCCGACGTGGCGGGAAAAATGGGAGACCCAGTACTTC
CDR3: CASSSSPTWREKWETQYF

V: TRBV27
D: NA
J: TRBJ2-2
size: NA
DNA: TGTGCCAGCAGTTTACGGGGGGCAACTGGGACCGGGGAGCTGTTTTTT
CDR3: CASSLRGATGTGELFF

V: TRBV9
D: NA
J: TRBJ2-5
size: NA
DNA: TGTGCCAGCAGCGTAGCAGCCCAAGAGACCCAGTACTTC
CDR3: CASSVAAQETQYF

V: TRBV6-1
D: NA
J: TRBJ2-1
size: NA
DNA: TGTGCCAGCAAGGGGGAGTGGGGGAATGAGCAGTTCTTC
CDR3: CASKGEWGNEQFF

V: TRBV29-1
D: TRBD2
J: TRBJ2-7
size: NA
DNA: TGCAGCGTTGTGCGGACTAGCGAATCCTACGAGCAGTACTTC
CDR3: CSVVRTSESYEQYF

V: TRBV7-9
D: NA
J: TRBJ2-2
size: few
DNA: TGTGCCAGCAGCTTAGGCCAAAGCGTCCCCGGGGAGCTGTTTTTT
CDR3: CASSLGQSVPGELFF

V: TRBV6-6
D: TRBD1
J: TRBJ1-2
size: NA
DNA: TGTGCCAGCACTCCCGGACAGGGGATGGTCACCTTC
CDR3: CASTPGQGMVTF

V: TRBV2
D: NA
J: TRBJ2-3
size: NA
DNA: TGTGCCAGCAGCCGCCGACGAGTAGTAGCGGACTTCACAGATACGCAGTATTTT
CDR3: CASSRRRVVADFTDTQYF

V: TRBV6-1
D: NA
J: TRBJ2-1
size: NA
DNA: TGTGCCAGCGAGAGTTACAATGAGCAGTTCTTC
CDR3: CASESYNEQFF

V: TRBV19
D: TRBD1
J: TRBJ1-2
size: NA
DNA: TGTGCCAGCGACGACAGGGGCCTCTATGGCTACACCTTC
CDR3: CASDDRGLYGYTF

V: TRBV28
D: NA
J: TRBJ1-5
size: NA
DNA: TGTGCCAGCAGTTTGGGGGGCCAAGGCAATCAGCCCCAGCATTTT
CDR3: CASSLGGQGNQPQHF

V: TRBV4-3
D: TRBD1
J: TRBJ1-2
size: NA
DNA: TGCGCCAGCAGCCGGGACAGAGCTAACTATGGCTACACCTTC
CDR3: CASSRDRANYGYTF